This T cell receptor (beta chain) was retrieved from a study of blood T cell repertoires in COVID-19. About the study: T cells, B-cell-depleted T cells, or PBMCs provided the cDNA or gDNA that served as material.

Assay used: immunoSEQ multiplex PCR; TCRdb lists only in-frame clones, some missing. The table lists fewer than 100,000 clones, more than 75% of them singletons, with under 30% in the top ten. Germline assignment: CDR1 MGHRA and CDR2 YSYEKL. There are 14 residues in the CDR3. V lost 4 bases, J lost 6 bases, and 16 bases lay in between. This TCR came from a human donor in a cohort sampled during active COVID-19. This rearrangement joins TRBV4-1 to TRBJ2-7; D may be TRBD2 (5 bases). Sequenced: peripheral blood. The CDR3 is CASSLIDDRGEQYF. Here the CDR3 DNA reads TGCGCCAGCAGCCTAATTGATGACCGGGGCGAGCAGTACTTC.